This T cell receptor (beta chain) originates from a study of identical twins. Findings and limits, study-wide: Out-of-frame alpha sequences common to twins exhibited a surplus of low generation probability.

This clonotype was detected only a few times. Its antigen is as yet unknown. A template switching step contributed a universal primer site, while unique molecular identifiers were present in the cDNA. TCRdb fed the 5' RACE reads into MiXCR, producing one record per CDR3 protein. This table holds about 890,000 distinct CDR3 sequences, 9% to 15% found once. The CDR3 is 16 residues long. Germline V gene lookup returns CDR1 SGHRS and CDR2 YFSETQ. The trim removed 3 bases at V and 5 bases at J, leaving 12 bases unmatched. These data were likewise used in another study, on yellow fever vaccine responses in identical twins.

Sequencing used PBMCs. The chain uses TRBV5-1 and TRBJ2-7, with 9 bases aligning to TRBD1. The sequence came from a woman between 18 and 29 years old in good health. The DNA of the CDR3 is TGCGCCAGCAGCTCGACAGGGGGACGAGGTAGGGACGAGCAGTACTTC. It translates to CASSSTGGRGRDEQYF.